This T cell receptor (beta chain) stems from a study of radiation and T cells in renal cell carcinoma (dated by TCRdb to 2019 to 2021). Concerning the study at large: In total, about 53 samples, comprising some 25 tumors and 27 peripheral blood samples, were subjected to TCR beta sequencing. The final blood draw was performed at 4 weeks after radiation, at the same time as nephrectomy. Across all 55 or so samples, 4,016,671 unique CDR3 nucleotide sequences, encoding 2,658,974 unique CDR3 amino acid sequences, were identified. Here is what the overall study found, with its caveats: Dynamics of the blood repertoire were not tracked past 4 weeks after treatment. No pretreatment tumor biopsies were available, so the baseline intratumoral presence of clonotypes could not be determined. Top tumor clonotypes rose in blood from baseline to 2 weeks post-radiation, then contracted by 4 weeks, suggesting transient expansion of tumor-resident clones. Because the trial had a single-armed design, the trial could not examine how radiation dose or scheduling affected the TCR repertoire.

The immunoSEQ kit was used, according to the manufacturer's recommendations, to generate TCR beta libraries from genomic DNA. For library preparation, a first multiplex PCR was performed with proprietary primers, followed by a second PCR in which unique barcodes were added, and bead cleanups were performed after each round. Each sample batch included a kit-provided positive control reaction and a negative control reaction. The final libraries were assessed on an Agilent 4200 TapeStation D1000 ScreenTape, pooled by volume, and quantified by qPCR. Sequencing was performed on an Illumina NextSeq500 using a MidOutput 150-cycle cartridge, with 156 Read1 cycles, 15 Index1 cycles, and the kit custom primers. The pooled library was loaded at about 0.96 pM, and approximately 20% PhiX control was spiked in. As for how the authors treated the data: Vendor-processed data were analyzed in R, with a clonotype defined as all T cells sharing the same CDR3 nucleotide sequence. In the clone abundance analyses, frequencies in each sample were normalized to that sample's 10,000 most abundant clones. Public T cell clones, which averaged fewer than five per sample, were excluded before analysis. Tumor-enriched clonotypes and baseline blood-enriched clonotypes were defined as those with an abundance difference of at least 32-fold between compartments. Clonotypes expanded or contracted between blood time points were identified with a beta-binomial differential abundance model. Tumor-blood repertoire similarity was measured with the Baroni-Urbani and Buser coefficient, and group comparisons used two-tailed Wilcoxon tests in R. In its TCRdb copy, this immuneACCESS table keeps in-frame sequences only and misses some clones. Where compared with another copy, unresolved V genes explain less than half of these, and the others have no known cause. The V and J calls and clone size were taken over from that table, and D and trimming were inferred from the DNA. Within this sample are roughly 160,000 clones, with about 87% of them counted one time only. About 11% of the sample comes from the top ten.

Remarks on this clone: The antigen it binds to is not known. No quality values exist for individual bases; no much larger clone is one base distant.

The time point label corresponds to: blood 4 weeks post-SBRT, at nephrectomy. This specimen's treatment or condition label, per the study, means: 15 Gy SBRT to primary tumor, nephrectomy 4 weeks later. The samples were obtained from a clinical trial, where primary renal cell carcinomas were treated with 15 Gy stereotactic body radiation therapy and then removed by nephrectomy 4 weeks afterward. To follow tumor-enriched clonotypes, serial peripheral blood was collected from radiation-treated patients at baseline and at 2 weeks and 4 weeks after SBRT. Every patient had renal cell carcinoma of clear cell pathology. The QIAamp DNA Blood Mini Kit (Qiagen) was used to prepare genomic DNA for TCR sequencing. The analyses included only samples that passed all quality control checks. The CDR3 has 12 amino acids, counting the end cysteine and phenylalanine. The DNA shown is the 36-base CDR3, in frame from base 1. Between the V and J ends, shortened by 0 bases and 4 bases respectively, the junction contains 4 bases. The germline V gene (reference sequence) sets CDR1 to MNHNY and CDR2 to SVGAGI.

Specimen: blood, collected from a patient whose treatment included radiotherapy and nephrectomy. Recombination joined TRBV6-6 with TRBJ2-7, with no reliable assignment of the D segment. This TCR derives from a woman between 45 and 65 years old with renal cell carcinoma. The nucleotide sequence is TGTGCCAGCAGTTACTCGAAATACGAGCAGTACTTC. This yields the protein CASSYSKYEQYF.